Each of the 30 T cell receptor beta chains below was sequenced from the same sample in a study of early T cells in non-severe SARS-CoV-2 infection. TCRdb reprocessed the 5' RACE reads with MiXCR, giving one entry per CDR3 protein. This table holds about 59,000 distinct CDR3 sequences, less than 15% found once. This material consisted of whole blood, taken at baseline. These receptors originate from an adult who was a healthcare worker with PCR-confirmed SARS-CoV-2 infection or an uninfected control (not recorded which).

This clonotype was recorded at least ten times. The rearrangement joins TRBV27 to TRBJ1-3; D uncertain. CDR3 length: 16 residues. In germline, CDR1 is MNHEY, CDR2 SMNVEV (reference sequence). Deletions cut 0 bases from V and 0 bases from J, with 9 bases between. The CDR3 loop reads CASSLSDRSSGNTIYF. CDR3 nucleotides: TGTGCCAGCAGTTTATCGGATAGGAGCTCTGGAAACACCATATATTTT.

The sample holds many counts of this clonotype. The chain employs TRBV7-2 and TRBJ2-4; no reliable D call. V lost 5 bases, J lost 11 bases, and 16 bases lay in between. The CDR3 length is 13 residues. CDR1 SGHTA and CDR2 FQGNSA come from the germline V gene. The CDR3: CASSPGSGMVQYF. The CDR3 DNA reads TGTGCCAGCAGCCCGGGCAGTGGGATGGTTCAGTACTTC.

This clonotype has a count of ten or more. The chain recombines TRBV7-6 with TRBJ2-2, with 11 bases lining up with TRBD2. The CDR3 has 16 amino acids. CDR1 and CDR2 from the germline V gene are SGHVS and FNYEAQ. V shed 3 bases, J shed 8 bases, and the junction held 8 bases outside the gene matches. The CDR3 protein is CASSFLLAGGSGELFF. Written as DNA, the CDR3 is TGTGCCAGCAGCTTCCTCCTAGCGGGAGGATCTGGGGAGCTGTTTTTT.

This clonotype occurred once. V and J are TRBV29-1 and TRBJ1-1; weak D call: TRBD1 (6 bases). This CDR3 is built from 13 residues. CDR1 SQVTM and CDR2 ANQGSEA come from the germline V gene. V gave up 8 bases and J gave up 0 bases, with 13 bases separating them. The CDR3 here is CSIYRELNTEAFF. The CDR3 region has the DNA TGCAGCATCTACAGGGAACTGAACACTGAAGCTTTCTTT.

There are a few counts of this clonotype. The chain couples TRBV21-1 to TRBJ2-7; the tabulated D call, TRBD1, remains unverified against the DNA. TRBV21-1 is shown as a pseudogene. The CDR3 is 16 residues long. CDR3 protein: CASSGAPDSSQHEQYF. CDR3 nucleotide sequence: TGTGCCAGCAGCGGAGCCCCCGACAGTTCCCAACACGAGCAGTACTTC.

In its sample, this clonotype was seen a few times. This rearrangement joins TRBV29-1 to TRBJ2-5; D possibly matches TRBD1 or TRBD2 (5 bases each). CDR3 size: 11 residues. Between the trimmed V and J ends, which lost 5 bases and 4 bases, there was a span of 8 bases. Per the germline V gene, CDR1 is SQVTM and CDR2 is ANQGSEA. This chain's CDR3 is CSVLGTETQYF. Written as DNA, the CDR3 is TGCAGCGTTCTGGGGACAGAGACCCAGTACTTC.

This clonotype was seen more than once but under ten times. The CDR3 sequence: CASRLWASGTGGLQPQHF. Here the CDR3 DNA reads TGTGCCAGCAGGCTATGGGCATCCGGGACAGGGGGCCTTCAGCCCCAGCATTTT. The chain carries TRBV6-1 and TRBJ1-5; 12 positions match TRBD1. The length of the CDR3 is 18 residues. The germline V gene has CDR1 MNHNS and CDR2 SASEGT. The trim removed 6 bases at V and 6 bases at J, leaving 15 bases unmatched.

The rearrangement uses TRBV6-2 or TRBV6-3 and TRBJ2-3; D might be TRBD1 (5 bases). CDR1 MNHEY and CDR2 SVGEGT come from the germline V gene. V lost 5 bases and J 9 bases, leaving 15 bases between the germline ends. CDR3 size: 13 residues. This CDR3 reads CASSSIAGMTQYF. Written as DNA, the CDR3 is TGTGCCAGCAGTAGCATTGCAGGGATGACGCAGTATTTT.

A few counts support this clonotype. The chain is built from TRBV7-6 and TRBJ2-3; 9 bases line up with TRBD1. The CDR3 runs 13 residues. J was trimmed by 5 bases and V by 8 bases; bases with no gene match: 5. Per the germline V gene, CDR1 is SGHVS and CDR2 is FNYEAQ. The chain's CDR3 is CASGGQGEDTQYF. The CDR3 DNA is TGTGCCAGCGGGGGACAGGGAGAAGATACGCAGTATTTT.

The DNA of the CDR3 is TGCGCCAGCAGCAAAAAAGCGGGAGGGCCCACCTACGAGCAGTACTTC. Translated: CASSKKAGGPTYEQYF. The chain carries TRBV4-3 and TRBJ2-7; the match to TRBD2 covers 10 bases. Germline CDR1 LGHNA, CDR2 YSLEER. Trimming cost V 5 bases and J 2 bases; bases outside gene matches: 9. This CDR3 is 16 amino acids long.

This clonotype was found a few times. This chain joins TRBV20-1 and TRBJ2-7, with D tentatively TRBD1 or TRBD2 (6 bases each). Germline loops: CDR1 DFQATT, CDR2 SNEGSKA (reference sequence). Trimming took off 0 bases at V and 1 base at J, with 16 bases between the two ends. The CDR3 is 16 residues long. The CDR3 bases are TGCAGTGCTAGAGAGTACGGGGGCAGCCCTTCCTACGAGCAGTACTTC. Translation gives CSAREYGGSPSYEQYF.

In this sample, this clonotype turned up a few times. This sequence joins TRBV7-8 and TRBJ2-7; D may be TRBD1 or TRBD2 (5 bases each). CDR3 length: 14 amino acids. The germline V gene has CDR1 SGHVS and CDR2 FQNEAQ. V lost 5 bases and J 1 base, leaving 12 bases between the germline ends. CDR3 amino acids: CASSPLGASYEQYF. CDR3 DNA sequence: TGTGCCAGCAGCCCTCTCGGGGCTTCCTACGAGCAGTACTTC.

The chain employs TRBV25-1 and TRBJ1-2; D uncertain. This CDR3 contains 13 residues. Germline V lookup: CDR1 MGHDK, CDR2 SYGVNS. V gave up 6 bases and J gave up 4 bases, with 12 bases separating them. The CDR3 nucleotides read TGTGCCAGCAGCATACCCGGGAGCTATGGCTACACCTTC. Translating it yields CASSIPGSYGYTF.

The CDR3 spells CASETSPYEQYF. For the CDR3, the DNA is TGTGCCAGCGAGACTAGTCCTTACGAGCAGTACTTC. The rearrangement uses TRBV2 and TRBJ2-7; D is possibly TRBD2 (6 bases). Trimming cost V 8 bases and J 4 bases, with 12 bases left between them. Germline V gene lookup returns CDR1 SNHLY and CDR2 FYNNEI. The CDR3 extends over 12 amino acids.

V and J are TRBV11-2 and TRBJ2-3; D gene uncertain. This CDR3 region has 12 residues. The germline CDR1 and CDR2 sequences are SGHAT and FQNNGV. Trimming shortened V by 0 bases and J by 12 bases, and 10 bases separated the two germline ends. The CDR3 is CASSLEQVLQYF. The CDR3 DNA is TGTGCCAGCAGCTTAGAGCAGGTTCTCCAGTATTTT.

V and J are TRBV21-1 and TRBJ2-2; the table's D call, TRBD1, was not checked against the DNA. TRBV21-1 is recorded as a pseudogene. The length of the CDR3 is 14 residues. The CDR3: CASSEDRPPGELFF. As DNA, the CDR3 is TGTGCCAGCAGCGAGGACAGGCCCCCCGGGGAGCTGTTTTTT.

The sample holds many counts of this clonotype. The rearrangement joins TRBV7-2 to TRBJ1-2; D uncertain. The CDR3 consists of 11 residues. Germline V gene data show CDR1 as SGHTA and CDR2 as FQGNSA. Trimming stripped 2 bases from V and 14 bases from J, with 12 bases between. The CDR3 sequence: CASSLLVSWTF. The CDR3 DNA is TGTGCCAGCAGCTTACTAGTTTCCTGGACCTTC.

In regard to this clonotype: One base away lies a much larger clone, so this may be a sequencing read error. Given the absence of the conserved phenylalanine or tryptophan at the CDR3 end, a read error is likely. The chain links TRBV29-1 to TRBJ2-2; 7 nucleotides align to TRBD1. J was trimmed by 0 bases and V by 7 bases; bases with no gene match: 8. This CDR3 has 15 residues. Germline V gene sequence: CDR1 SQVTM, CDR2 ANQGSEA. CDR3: CSAAKGASNTGELFC. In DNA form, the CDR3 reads TGCAGCGCCGCGAAGGGGGCTTCGAACACCGGGGAGCTGTTTTGT.

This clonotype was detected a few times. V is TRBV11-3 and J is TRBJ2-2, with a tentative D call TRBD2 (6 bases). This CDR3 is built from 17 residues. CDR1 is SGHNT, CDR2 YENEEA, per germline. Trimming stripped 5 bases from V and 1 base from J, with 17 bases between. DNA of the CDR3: TGTGCCAGCAGCCTTAGGGTCGGGAGTGGGAACACCGGGGAGCTGTTTTTT. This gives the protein CASSLRVGSGNTGELFF.

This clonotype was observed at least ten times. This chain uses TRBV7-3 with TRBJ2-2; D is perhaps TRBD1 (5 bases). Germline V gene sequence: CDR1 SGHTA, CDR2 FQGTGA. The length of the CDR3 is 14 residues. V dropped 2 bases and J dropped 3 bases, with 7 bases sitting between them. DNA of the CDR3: TGTGCCAGCAGCTTAGCAGGGCACACCGGGGAGCTGTTTTTT. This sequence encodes CASSLAGHTGELFF.

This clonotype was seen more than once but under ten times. The CDR3 bases are TGCAGTGCTAGTCCCGAGAGCGGCGATTCCTACGAGCAGTACTTC. As protein: CSASPESGDSYEQYF. V and J are TRBV20-1 and TRBJ2-7; D possibly corresponds to TRBD2 (5 bases). This CDR3 has 15 amino acids. Trimming stripped 3 bases from V and 1 base from J, with 16 bases between. Germline values: CDR1 DFQATT, CDR2 SNEGSKA (reference sequence).

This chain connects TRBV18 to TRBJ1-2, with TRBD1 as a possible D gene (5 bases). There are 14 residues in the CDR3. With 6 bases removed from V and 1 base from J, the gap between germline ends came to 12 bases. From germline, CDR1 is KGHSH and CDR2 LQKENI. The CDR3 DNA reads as TGTGCCAGCTCCCCAACAGGAAGTAACTATGGCTACACCTTC. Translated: CASSPTGSNYGYTF.

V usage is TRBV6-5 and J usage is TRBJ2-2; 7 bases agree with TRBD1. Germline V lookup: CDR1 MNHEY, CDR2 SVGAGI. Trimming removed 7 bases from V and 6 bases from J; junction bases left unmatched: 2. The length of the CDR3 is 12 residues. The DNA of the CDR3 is TGTGCCAGCAAAGGGGGCCCCGGGGAGCTGTTTTTT. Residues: CASKGGPGELFF.

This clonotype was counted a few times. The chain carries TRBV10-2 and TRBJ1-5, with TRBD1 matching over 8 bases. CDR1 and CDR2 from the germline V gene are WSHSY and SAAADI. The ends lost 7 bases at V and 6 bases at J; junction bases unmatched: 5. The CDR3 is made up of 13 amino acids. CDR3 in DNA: TGCGCCAGCAATGGACAGGGAAGTCAGCCCCAGCATTTT. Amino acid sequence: CASNGQGSQPQHF.

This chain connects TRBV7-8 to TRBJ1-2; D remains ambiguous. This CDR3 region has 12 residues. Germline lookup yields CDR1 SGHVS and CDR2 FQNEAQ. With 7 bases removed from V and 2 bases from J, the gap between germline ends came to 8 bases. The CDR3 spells CASTRENYGYTF. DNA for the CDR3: TGTGCCAGCACCCGAGAAAACTATGGCTACACCTTC.

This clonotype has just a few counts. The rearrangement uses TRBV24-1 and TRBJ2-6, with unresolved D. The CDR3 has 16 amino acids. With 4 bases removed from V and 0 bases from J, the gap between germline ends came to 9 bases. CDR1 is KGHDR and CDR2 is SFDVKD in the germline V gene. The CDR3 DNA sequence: TGTGCCACCAGTGAGGCCCCGGGCTCTGGGGCCAACGTCCTGACTTTC. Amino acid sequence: CATSEAPGSGANVLTF.

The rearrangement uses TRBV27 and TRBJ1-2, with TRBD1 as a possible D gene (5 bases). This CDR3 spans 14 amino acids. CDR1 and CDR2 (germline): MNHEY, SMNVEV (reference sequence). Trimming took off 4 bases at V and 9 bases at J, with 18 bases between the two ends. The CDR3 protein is CASSSSRDRSRYTF. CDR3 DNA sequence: TGTGCCAGCAGTTCGTCCCGGGACCGGTCTCGCTACACCTTC.

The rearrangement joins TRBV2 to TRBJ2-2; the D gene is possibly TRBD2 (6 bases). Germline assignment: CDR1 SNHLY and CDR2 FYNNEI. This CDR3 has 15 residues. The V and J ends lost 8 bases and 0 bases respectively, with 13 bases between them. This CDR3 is CASQSGYTNTGELFF. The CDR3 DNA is TGTGCCAGCCAGAGCGGGTACACGAACACCGGGGAGCTGTTTTTT.

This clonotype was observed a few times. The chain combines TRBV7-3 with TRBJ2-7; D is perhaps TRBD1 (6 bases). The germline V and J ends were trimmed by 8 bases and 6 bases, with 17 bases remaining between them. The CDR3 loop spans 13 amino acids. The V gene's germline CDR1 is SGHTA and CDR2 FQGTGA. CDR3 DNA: TGTGCCAGCCGACAGGAGTTGAGCTCCGAGCAGTACTTC. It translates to CASRQELSSEQYF.

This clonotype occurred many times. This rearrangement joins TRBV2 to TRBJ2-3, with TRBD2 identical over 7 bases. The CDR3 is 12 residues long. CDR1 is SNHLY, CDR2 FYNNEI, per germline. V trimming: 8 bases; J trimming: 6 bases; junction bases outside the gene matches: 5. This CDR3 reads CASGGGGDTQYF. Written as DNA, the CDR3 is TGTGCCAGCGGCGGCGGGGGTGATACGCAGTATTTT. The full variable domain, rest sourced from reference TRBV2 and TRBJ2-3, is EPEVTQTPSHQVTQMGQEVILRCVPISNHLYFYWYRQILGQKVEFLVSFYNNEISEKSEIFDDQFSVERPDGSNFTLKIRSTKLEDSAMYFCASGGGGDTQYFGPGTRLTVL.